Each of the 32 T cell receptor beta chains below was sequenced from the same sample in a study of read filtering for tumor transcriptome and immune sequencing. From 300 to 400 ng of RNA, a library with molecular barcoded alpha/delta and beta/gamma adaptors was made. Each CDR3 protein gets one entry after TCRdb re-called the reads with MiXCR. Of about 23,000 distinct CDR3 sequences listed, around 13% are singletons. Sequencing used a population of CD138-negative cells sorted from bone marrow. Receptors originate from a donor aged 40 or older with multiple myeloma.

As for this clonotype: It is likely a read error: a sequence one base away is far more abundant. V usage is TRBV20-1 and J usage is TRBJ2-1, with a weak D call TRBD1 (6 bases). CDR3 length: 15 residues. CDR1 is DFQATT, CDR2 SNEGSKA, per germline (reference sequence). The V end was cut by 4 bases, the J end by 10 bases, with 23 bases between. CDR3 sequence reads: CSAKVAGTMSYEQFF. The CDR3 coding sequence is TGCAGTGCTAAGGTTGCCGGGACAATGAGCTACGAGCAGTTCTTC.

This rearrangement joins TRBV5-4 to TRBJ2-2; no clear D gene. The germline V gene has CDR1 SGHNT and CDR2 YYREEE (reference sequence). This CDR3 is built from 16 residues. The V end was cut by 4 bases, the J end by 0 bases, with 13 bases between. In DNA form, the CDR3 reads TGTGCCAGCAGCACCGGCAGGATCGCGAACACCGGGGAGCTGTTTTTT. This codes for CASSTGRIANTGELFF.

This clonotype was recorded a few times. V and J are TRBV11-2 and TRBJ1-1; D is ambiguous. Trimming stripped 1 base from V and 6 bases from J, with 9 bases between. CDR1 is SGHAT, CDR2 FQNNGV, per germline. This CDR3 is built from 13 residues. The chain's CDR3 is CASSLVYLAEAFF. CDR3 in DNA: TGTGCCAGCAGCTTAGTTTATCTGGCTGAAGCTTTCTTT.

This clonotype occurred many times. The V and J genes are TRBV20-1 and TRBJ2-5; 10 bases fit TRBD1. Germline CDR1 reads DFQATT; CDR2 reads SNEGSKA (reference sequence). The V segment lost 5 bases and the J segment 3 bases; nucleotides outside the gene matches: 3. There are 13 residues in the CDR3. The CDR3 coding sequence is TGCAGTGCTCCCGGGACAGGGGAAGAGACCCAGTACTTC. Protein: CSAPGTGEETQYF.

This clonotype was detected many times. The V gene is TRBV7-9, the J gene TRBJ2-1; 8 nucleotides match TRBD2. The CDR3 has 14 amino acids. Germline V lookup: CDR1 SEHNR, CDR2 FQNEAQ (reference sequence). V was clipped by 4 bases and J by 2 bases; unmatched bases: 1. CDR3: CASSSGGAYNEQFF. CDR3 DNA: TGTGCCAGCAGCTCGGGAGGGGCCTACAATGAGCAGTTCTTC.

This clonotype has just a few counts. As DNA, the CDR3 is TGTGCCTGGACGGTGGGCTCTGGGGCCAACGTCCTGACTTTC. Protein sequence: CAWTVGSGANVLTF. The V and J genes are TRBV30 and TRBJ2-6; D gene ambiguous. CDR1 and CDR2 (germline): GTSNPN, SVGIG (reference sequence). CDR3 size: 14 residues. Trimming took 4 bases from V and 0 from J, leaving 7 bases between them.

This clonotype was detected a few times. V and J are TRBV7-9 and TRBJ2-7, with D hard to call. The ends were cut back, 3 bases at V and 1 base at J, with 10 bases in the middle. The CDR3 covers 14 residues. In germline, CDR1 is SEHNR, CDR2 FQNEAQ (reference sequence). CDR3 DNA sequence: TGTGCCAGCAGCTTTATTGGCAAGTCCTACGAGCAGTACTTC. Protein product: CASSFIGKSYEQYF.

This clonotype was detected a few times. CDR3 loop: CASSVGTSAYTGELFF. As DNA, the CDR3 is TGTGCCAGCAGCGTGGGGACTAGCGCATACACCGGGGAGCTGTTTTTT. This chain joins TRBV9 and TRBJ2-2; 10 bases match TRBD2. J was trimmed by 3 bases and V by 2 bases; bases with no gene match: 4. The V gene's germline CDR1 is SGDLS and CDR2 YYNGEE. The CDR3 loop spans 16 amino acids.

This clonotype showed up many times. The genes are TRBV20-1 and TRBJ1-1; a possible D gene is TRBD1 (5 bases). Germline values: CDR1 DFQATT, CDR2 SNEGSKA (reference sequence). The germline V and J ends were trimmed by 6 bases and 1 base, with 12 bases remaining between them. CDR3 length equals 13 residues. The CDR3 coding sequence is TGCAGTGCAGAGGGACGGCAGAACACTGAAGCTTTCTTT. Translating it yields CSAEGRQNTEAFF.

At least ten counts were recorded for this clonotype. The chain links TRBV20-1 to TRBJ2-1; 14 bases align to TRBD2. The CDR3 is 15 amino acids. V gave up 2 bases and J gave up 8 bases; unmatched junction bases: 5. CDR1 DFQATT and CDR2 SNEGSKA come from the germline V gene (reference sequence). CDR3 region: CSARPGTSGGDEQFF. The CDR3 DNA is TGCAGTGCTAGACCCGGGACTAGCGGGGGAGATGAGCAGTTCTTC.

Ten or more counts support this clonotype. The chain combines TRBV28 with TRBJ1-3; a weak D match, TRBD1 (6 bases). The V end was cut by 8 bases, the J end by 0 bases, with 11 bases between. The CDR3 covers 14 residues. CDR1 MDHEN and CDR2 SYDVKM come from the germline V gene. The CDR3 DNA is TGTGCCAGCCGCCTAGGGGGCTCTGGAAACACCATATATTTT. It specifies CASRLGGSGNTIYF.

Points on this clonotype: This could be a read error, since a much larger clone is one nucleotide away. The conserved final phenylalanine or tryptophan is absent from the CDR3, which likely points to a read error. This chain uses TRBV6-6 with TRBJ2-5, with 7 bases aligning to TRBD2. Losses at the gene ends were 2 bases for V and 6 bases for J; bases not matched to a gene: 6. CDR3 size: 14 residues. Germline CDR1 MNHNY, CDR2 SVGAGI (reference sequence). DNA of the CDR3: TGTGCCAGCAGTTACGGGGAGGGGCGGAAGACCCAGTACCTC. Amino acids: CASSYGEGRKTQYL.

This clonotype occurred many times. The chain uses TRBV7-2 and TRBJ2-3, with TRBD2 matching over 10 bases. The V gene end was trimmed by 0 bases and the J gene end by 5 bases; junction bases not matched to a gene: 5. CDR3 length: 16 residues. From germline, CDR1 is SGHTA and CDR2 FQGNSA. CDR3 amino acids: CASSLALAGELDTQYF. The CDR3 bases are TGTGCCAGCAGCTTAGCGCTAGCGGGAGAATTAGATACGCAGTATTTT.

As to this clonotype: At one of its ends the junction is not consistent with the germline gene, which may arise from a read error. This chain uses TRBV2 with TRBJ2-1, with D perhaps matching TRBD2 (5 bases). Germline V gives CDR1 SNHLY, CDR2 FYNNEI. The CDR3 loop spans 12 amino acids. The CDR3 region has the DNA TGTGCCAGCAGTGGTGGGAGCAGTGAGCAGTTCTTT. It encodes CASSGGSSEQFF. The full variable domain, its missing parts supplied by reference TRBV2 and TRBJ2-1, is EPEVTQTPSHQVTQMGQEVILRCVPISNHLYFYWYRQILGQKVEFLVSFYNNEISEKSEIFDDQFSVERPDGSNFTLKIRSTKLEDSAMYFCASSGGSSEQFFGPGTRLTVL.

This clonotype was seen ten or more times. V gene TRBV11-2 combines with J gene TRBJ2-5; D ambiguous. The CDR3 totals 11 residues. Trimming shortened V by 0 bases and J by 4 bases, and 0 bases separated the two germline ends. Germline V gene data show CDR1 as SGHAT and CDR2 as FQNNGV. CDR3: CASSLEETQYF. In DNA, the CDR3 is TGTGCCAGCAGCTTAGAAGAGACCCAGTACTTC. Based on the CDR3 plus reference TRBV11-2 and TRBJ2-5, the full variable domain is EAGVAQSPRYKIIEKRQSVAFWCNPISGHATLYWYQQILGQGPKLLIQFQNNGVVDDSQLPKDRFSAERLKGVDSTLKIQPAKLEDSAVYLCASSLEETQYFGPGTRLLVL.

The chain employs TRBV20-1 and TRBJ2-2, with TRBD2 matching 12 bases. Germline lookup yields CDR1 DFQATT and CDR2 SNEGSKA (reference sequence). The CDR3 contains 15 residues. The junction had 7 bases not matched to a gene; V was cut back by 6 bases and J by 5 bases. The CDR3, as DNA: TGCAGTGCCTCGACTAGCGGGAGTCGGACCGGGGAGCTGTTTTTT. It codes for CSASTSGSRTGELFF.

This clonotype has a handful of counts. This may be a read error, as it is one base from a much larger clone. The J gene is TRBJ2-1, the V gene TRBV19; possible D gene TRBD2, 5 bases. Germline CDR1 reads LNHDA; CDR2 reads SQIVND (reference sequence). The CDR3 is 12 amino acids. For the CDR3, the DNA is TGTGCCAGCATTGGGGAGATCAATGAGCTGTTCTTC. The encoded protein is CASIGEINELFF.

This clonotype was seen at least ten times. The chain uses TRBV27 and TRBJ1-1, with D possibly being TRBD1 (6 bases). The CDR3 covers 15 residues. V was clipped by 4 bases and J by 4 bases, with 16 bases between them. Germline CDR1 is MNHEY and CDR2 is SMNVEV (reference sequence). This CDR3 reads CASSSIREGGTEAFF. The CDR3 DNA reads as TGTGCCAGCAGTTCGATCCGGGAGGGGGGCACTGAAGCTTTCTTT.

This clonotype came up a few times. The chain combines TRBV28 with TRBJ1-3; D is ambiguous. This CDR3 has 16 amino acids. Germline V gene data show CDR1 as MDHEN and CDR2 as SYDVKM. The V and J ends lost 5 bases and 4 bases respectively, with 18 bases between them. Here the CDR3 reads CASSPLGNSLGNTIYF. The CDR3 DNA follows: TGTGCCAGCAGTCCCCTAGGGAATAGCCTCGGAAACACCATATATTTT. The full variable domain, its missing parts supplied by reference TRBV28 and TRBJ1-3, is DVKVTQSSRYLVKRTGEKVFLECVQDMDHENMFWYRQDPGLGLRLIYFSYDVKMKEKGDIPEGYSVSREKKERFSLILESASTNQTSMYLCASSPLGNSLGNTIYFGEGSWLTVV.

This clonotype was detected many times. The rearrangement uses TRBV10-3 and TRBJ2-1; 7 positions match TRBD1. Germline assignment: CDR1 ENHRY and CDR2 SYGVKD. The CDR3 is made up of 12 amino acids. The V gene end was trimmed by 7 bases and the J gene end by 5 bases; junction bases not matched to a gene: 2. The CDR3 here is CAIKGTDNEQFF. The DNA of the CDR3 is TGTGCCATCAAGGGGACAGACAATGAGCAGTTCTTC.

The V call is TRBV20-1, the J call TRBJ2-1, with TRBD1 identical over 9 bases. V lost 6 bases to trimming and J lost 5 bases; unmatched junction nucleotides: 11. There are 15 residues in the CDR3. The germline V gene encodes CDR1 DFQATT and CDR2 SNEGSKA (reference sequence). The DNA for the CDR3 is TGCAGTGCCTTTACCGGGACAGGGTTAAACAATGAGCAGTTCTTC. Protein product: CSAFTGTGLNNEQFF.

This clonotype was recorded many times. The CDR3, as DNA: TGTGCCAGCAGCTTACCCGGGACAGGGAATGAAAAACTGTTTTTT. It yields the protein CASSLPGTGNEKLFF. V is TRBV7-2 and J is TRBJ1-4; 9 bases agree with TRBD1. Per germline, CDR1 SGHTA and CDR2 FQGNSA. V shed 2 bases and J 5 bases; nucleotides not matched to a gene: 3. The CDR3 is 15 residues long. The full variable domain, in which reference TRBV7-2 and TRBJ1-4 provide the parts outside the CDR3, is GAGVSQSPSNKVTEKGKDVELRCDPISGHTALYWYRQSLGQGLEFLIYFQGNSAPDKSGLPSDRFSAERTGGSVSTLTIQRTQQEDSAVYLCASSLPGTGNEKLFFGSGTQLSVL.

As to this clonotype: A read error may be the cause here, since a much bigger clone is one base away. This sequence joins TRBV4-1 and TRBJ2-3; 7 bases map to TRBD1. The J segment lost 6 bases and the V segment lost 7 bases, leaving 10 bases of the junction unmatched. The germline gives CDR1 MGHRA, CDR2 YSYEKL. This CDR3 has 14 residues. This CDR3 is CASNHNRGRDTQYF. The CDR3 bases are TGCGCCAGCAACCACAACAGGGGAAGGGATACGCAGTATTTT.

Many counts were recorded for this clonotype. The CDR3 bases are TGTGCCAGCAGCCAAGGTCCGGGAGGAGAGACCCAGTACTTC. Protein: CASSQGPGGETQYF. The chain carries TRBV3-1 and TRBJ2-5; 7 bases map to TRBD2. The CDR3 has 14 amino acids. V lost 1 base to trimming and J lost 4 bases; unmatched junction nucleotides: 3. Germline-derived CDR1 and CDR2 are LGHDT and YNNKEL (reference sequence).

The chain couples TRBV20-1 to TRBJ2-2; D possibly corresponds to TRBD1 (6 bases). The germline V gene has CDR1 DFQATT and CDR2 SNEGSKA (reference sequence). CDR3 length: 16 residues. V lost 6 bases to trimming and J lost 1 base, with 18 bases between them. CDR3 nucleotide sequence: TGCAGTGCGCCCCTTGGGGGCAGCCAGAACACCGGGGAGCTGTTTTTT. This codes for CSAPLGGSQNTGELFF.

V is TRBV6-5 and J is TRBJ2-7; 10 bases are a match to TRBD2. This CDR3 region has 14 residues. J was trimmed by 3 bases and V by 6 bases; bases with no gene match: 5. Germline assignment: CDR1 MNHEY and CDR2 SVGAGI. In nucleotides, the CDR3 is TGTGCCAGCAGGGAAGGACTAGCGGACTACGAGCAGTACTTC. This translates into CASREGLADYEQYF.

This clonotype was seen a few times. A much larger clone differs by one base, so this may be a read error. This chain links TRBV5-1 with TRBJ2-2; D may be TRBD2 (5 bases). The CDR3 sequence is 16 residues long. CDR1 is SGHRS and CDR2 is YFSETQ in the germline V gene. CDR3 bases: TGCGCCTGCAGCCCTCGGGGAGACCCGAACACCGGGGAGCTGTTTTTT. It is translated as CACSPRGDPNTGELFF.

This clonotype was counted ten times or more. The chain combines TRBV6-6 with TRBJ2-7; D gene ambiguous. Between the trimmed V and J ends, which lost 2 bases and 0 bases, there was a span of 8 bases. The CDR3 runs to 14 residues. CDR1 is MNHNY and CDR2 is SVGAGI in the germline V gene (reference sequence). The DNA for the CDR3 is TGTGCCAGCAGTTACAAGGCGAGCTCCTACGAGCAGTACTTC. It translates to CASSYKASSYEQYF.

There are a few counts of this clonotype. One end of the junction varies from germline; a read error may be responsible. The chain couples TRBV7-7 to TRBJ1-5, with D perhaps TRBD1 (6 bases). CDR1 is SSHAT, CDR2 FNYEAQ, per germline (reference sequence). The CDR3 covers 14 residues. The CDR3 DNA sequence: TGTGCTAGCAGCTCCCCGACAGGTCTTGAGCCCCAGCATTTT. It specifies CASSSPTGLEPQHF. Together with reference TRBV7-7 and TRBJ1-5, the CDR3 gives the full variable domain: GAGVSQSPRYKVTKRGQDVTLRCDPISSHATLYWYQQALGQGPEFLTYFNYEAQPDKSGLPSDRFSAERPEGSISTLTIQRTEQRDSAMYRCASSSPTGLEPQHFGDGTRLSIL.

This chain links TRBV19 with TRBJ2-3; the D gene could be TRBD1 or TRBD2 (5 bases each). This CDR3 has 14 amino acids. Germline V lookup: CDR1 LNHDA, CDR2 SQIVND (reference sequence). Trimming cost V 6 bases and J 3 bases, with 13 bases left between them. In nucleotides, the CDR3 is TGTGCCAGTAGAAAGCGCAGGGAGACAGATACGCAGTATTTT. It specifies CASRKRRETDTQYF. The full variable domain, in which reference TRBV19 and TRBJ2-3 provide the parts outside the CDR3, is DGGITQSPKYLFRKEGQNVTLSCEQNLNHDAMYWYRQDPGQGLRLIYYSQIVNDFQKGDIAEGYSVSREKKESFPLTVTSAQKNPTAFYLCASRKRRETDTQYFGPGTRLTVL.

At least ten counts were recorded for this clonotype. This chain joins TRBV29-1 and TRBJ2-1, with 9 nucleotides matching TRBD2. The CDR3 runs 12 residues. V shed 4 bases, J shed 10 bases, and the junction held 5 bases outside the gene matches. Looked up from germline, CDR1 is SQVTM and CDR2 is ANQGSEA. CDR3 sequence reads: CSVGSGSGEQFF. The CDR3 region has the DNA TGCAGCGTTGGTAGCGGGAGCGGCGAGCAGTTCTTC.

In this sample, this clonotype turned up many times. The J gene is TRBJ2-5, the V gene TRBV5-4; 11 nucleotides align to TRBD1. The CDR3 runs to 14 residues. CDR1 SGHNT and CDR2 YYREEE come from the germline V gene (reference sequence). With V trimmed by 4 bases and J by 4 bases, 3 bases remained unmatched. DNA of the CDR3: TGTGCCAGCAGCCCCGGGACAGGGGGAGAGACCCAGTACTTC. Its translation: CASSPGTGGETQYF.